What follows describes a single T cell receptor beta chain. As yet, its antigen is unknown. Libraries were prepared by immunoSEQ multiplex PCR; TCRdb keeps only in-frame clonotypes and omits some of them. The data contain about 530,000 clones, about 95% of them singletons. This sample stems from a study of shared clonotypes between healthy human individuals. The germline V gene has CDR1 LNHNV and CDR2 YYDKDF (reference sequence). V lost 1 base to trimming and J lost 0 bases, with 10 bases between them. The CDR3 runs 15 residues. Points from the study as a whole: A reduction in generation probabilities was seen for non-shared clonotypes relative to those shared by all four donors.

The chain is built from TRBV15 and TRBJ2-7, with D perhaps assigned TRBD1 or TRBD2 (5 bases each). This sequence was found in a woman aged 30 to 39 in good health. The sequenced material came from naive CD4+ T cells sorted from blood. The subset was: CD45RA+ positively selected. Here the CDR3 reads CATSRGPGPSYEQYF. CDR3 in DNA: TGTGCCACCAGCAGAGGACCGGGACCCTCCTACGAGCAGTACTTC.